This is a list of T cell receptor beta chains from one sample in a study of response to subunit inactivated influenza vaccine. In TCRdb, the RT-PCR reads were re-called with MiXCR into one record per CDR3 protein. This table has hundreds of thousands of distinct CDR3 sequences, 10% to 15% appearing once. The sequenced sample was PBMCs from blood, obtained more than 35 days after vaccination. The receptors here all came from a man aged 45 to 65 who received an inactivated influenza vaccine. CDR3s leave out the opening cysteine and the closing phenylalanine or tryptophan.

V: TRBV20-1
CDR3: SAHSGPSGGTDTQY

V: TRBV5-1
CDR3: ASSLGRSNFYEQY

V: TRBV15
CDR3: ATSKILAGVFDEQF

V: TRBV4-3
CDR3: ASSQDYNKQF

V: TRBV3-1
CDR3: ASSHSRDFSEKF

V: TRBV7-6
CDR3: ASSSEGGGPNGYT

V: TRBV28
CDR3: ASSLDRGNYEQF

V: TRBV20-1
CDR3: SANRETNTEAF

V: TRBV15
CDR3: ATSTSTRETQY

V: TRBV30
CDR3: AWSVFRRSSYNEQF

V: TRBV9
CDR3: ASSFTGGGDTGELF

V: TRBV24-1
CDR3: ATSIYNEQF

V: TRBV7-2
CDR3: ASSAQELPS

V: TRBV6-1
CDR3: ASSPQGGGNQPQH

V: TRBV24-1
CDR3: ATSDSSGAPEANYGYT

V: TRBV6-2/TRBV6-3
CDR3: ASRRGAVNIQY

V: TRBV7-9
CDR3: ASSPLPTPTSTDTQY

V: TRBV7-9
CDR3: ASSSDRILAF

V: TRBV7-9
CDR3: ASSPGDSGEF

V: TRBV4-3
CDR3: ASSQDSTEPNNEQF

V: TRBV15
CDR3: ATSNRQASGYGYT

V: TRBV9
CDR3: ASSVGAPGDEQY

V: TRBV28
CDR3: ASRGLAGDPGSNEQF

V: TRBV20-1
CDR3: SAVKGNTGELF

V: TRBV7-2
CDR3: ASNLHTGELF

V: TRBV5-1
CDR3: ASSSQSEQY

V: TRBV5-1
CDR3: ASSPGPSHFTEAF

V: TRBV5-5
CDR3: ASSPGGVSNTEAF

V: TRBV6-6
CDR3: AVRTSGSYEQY

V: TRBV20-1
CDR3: TTGLNTEAF

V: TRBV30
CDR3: AWSNGAGYNEQF

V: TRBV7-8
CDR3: ASSLALGVESYEQY

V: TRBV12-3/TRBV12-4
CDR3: ASSPTGFANSPLH

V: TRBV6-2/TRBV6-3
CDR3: ASRTPDGSSYEQY

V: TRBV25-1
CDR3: ASRDHSGSPGETQY

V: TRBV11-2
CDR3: ASGERRRLSEAF

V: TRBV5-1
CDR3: ASSWQQGDRGEQY

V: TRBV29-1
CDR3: SASQDRYEQY

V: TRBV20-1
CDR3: SARVGPWDTEAF

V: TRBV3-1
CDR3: ASSQDLTAGVYGYT

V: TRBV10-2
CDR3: ASSGGAGGFNTQY

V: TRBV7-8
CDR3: ASSPRNDRRYGYT

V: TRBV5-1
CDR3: ASSSEVRDEQF

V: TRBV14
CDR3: ASSQFKYGELF

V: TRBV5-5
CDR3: ASSLAGPNVLT